These 2 T cell receptor beta chains were sequenced from one sample in a study of T-cell memory formation after mild COVID-19. TCRdb independently ran MiXCR on the 5' RACE reads; one entry per CDR3 protein. In the table there are hundreds of thousands of distinct CDR3 sequences, roughly 22% of which are singletons. Sequences were obtained from PBMCs or a T cell subset sorted from them (not recorded which). These receptors all come from an adult woman who had mild COVID-19 (a few samples of this study predate the infection). Cell type and time point are not known.

The chain employs TRBV5-1 and TRBJ2-3, with D maybe TRBD2 (6 bases). V was trimmed by 2 bases and J by 4 bases, leaving 14 bases between them. The CDR3 sequence is 15 residues long. Germline V CDR1 and CDR2: SGHRS, YFSETQ. This chain's CDR3 is CASSLDGRSSDTQYF. The DNA for the CDR3 is TGCGCCAGCAGCTTAGACGGGAGAAGCTCAGATACGCAGTATTTT.

The chain is built from TRBV4-3 and TRBJ2-3; 8 positions agree with TRBD2. This CDR3 spans 16 amino acids. V trimming: 2 bases; J trimming: 2 bases; junction bases outside the gene matches: 6. Germline V gives CDR1 LGHNA, CDR2 YSLEER. CDR3 in amino acids: CASSQQTSEITDTQYF. The CDR3 coding sequence is TGCGCCAGCAGCCAACAGACTAGCGAGATCACAGATACGCAGTATTTT.